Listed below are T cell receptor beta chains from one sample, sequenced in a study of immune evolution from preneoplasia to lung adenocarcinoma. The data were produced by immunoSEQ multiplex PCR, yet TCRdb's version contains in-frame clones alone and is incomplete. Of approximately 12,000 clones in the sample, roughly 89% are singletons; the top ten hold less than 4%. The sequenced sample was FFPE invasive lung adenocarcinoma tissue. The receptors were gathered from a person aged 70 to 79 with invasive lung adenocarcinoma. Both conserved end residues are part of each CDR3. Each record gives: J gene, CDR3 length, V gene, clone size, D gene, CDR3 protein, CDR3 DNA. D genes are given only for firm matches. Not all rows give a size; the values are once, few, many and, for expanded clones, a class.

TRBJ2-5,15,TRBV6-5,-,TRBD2,CASSPQRGGFKTQYF,TGTGCCAGCAGCCCACAGCGGGGGGGCTTTAAGACCCAGTACTTC
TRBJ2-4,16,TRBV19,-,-,CASSIVGLAAKNIQYF,TGTGCCAGTAGTATTGTCGGGCTAGCTGCCAAAAACATTCAGTACTTC
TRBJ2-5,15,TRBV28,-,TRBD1,CASSLLQGARETQYF,TGTGCCAGCAGTTTATTACAGGGGGCTCGAGAGACCCAGTACTTC
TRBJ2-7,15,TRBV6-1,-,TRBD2,CASSEAGGSVYEQYF,TGTGCCAGCAGTGAAGCGGGGGGGAGTGTTTACGAGCAGTACTTC
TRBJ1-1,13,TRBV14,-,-,CASSQNLNTEAFF,TGTGCCAGCAGCCAGAACCTGAACACTGAAGCTTTCTTT
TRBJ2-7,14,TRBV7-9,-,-,CASSPYSGEYEQYF,TGTGCCAGCAGCCCATACAGTGGCGAATACGAGCAGTACTTC
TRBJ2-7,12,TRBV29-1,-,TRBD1,CSAAQGAYEQYF,TGCAGCGCAGCACAGGGGGCCTACGAGCAGTACTTC
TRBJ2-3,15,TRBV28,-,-,CASSLGGSARDTQYF,TGTGCCAGCAGTTTAGGAGGGAGCGCTCGGGATACGCAGTATTTT
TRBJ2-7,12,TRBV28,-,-,CASEGNRGKQYF,TGTGCCAGCGAGGGGAACCGGGGGAAGCAGTACTTC
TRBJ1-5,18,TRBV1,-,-,CTSSRPPGTVNSNQPQHF,TGCACCAGCAGCCGACCCCCCGGGACGGTGAATAGCAATCAGCCCCAGCATTTT
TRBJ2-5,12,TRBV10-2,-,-,CASRESGETQYF,TGCGCCAGCAGGGAGAGCGGAGAGACCCAGTACTTC
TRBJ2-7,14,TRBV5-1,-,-,CASSAAQSSYEQYF,TGCGCCAGCAGCGCGGCACAGAGCTCCTACGAGCAGTACTTC
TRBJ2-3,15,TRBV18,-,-,CASSPRTGPTDTQYF,TGTGCCAGCTCACCACGCACAGGGCCGACAGATACGCAGTATTTT
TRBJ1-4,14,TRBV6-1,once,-,CASRRISTNEKLFF,TGTGCCAGCAGGCGCATTTCAACTAATGAAAAACTGTTTTTT
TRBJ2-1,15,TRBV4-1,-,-,CASSQEGQGKNEQFF,TGCGCCAGCAGCCAAGAGGGCCAGGGGAAGAATGAGCAGTTCTTC
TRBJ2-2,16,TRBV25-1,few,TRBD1,CASSDAGTGVTGELFF,TGTGCCAGCAGTGACGCCGGTACAGGGGTCACCGGGGAGCTGTTTTTT
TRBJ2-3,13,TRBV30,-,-,CAWSSRGPDTQYF,TGTGCCTGGAGTTCTAGGGGTCCAGATACGCAGTATTTT
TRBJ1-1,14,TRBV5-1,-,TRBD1,CASSWTGVNTEAFF,TGCGCCAGCAGCTGGACAGGGGTGAACACTGAAGCTTTCTTT
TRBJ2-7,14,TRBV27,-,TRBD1,CASRTDDRGAEQYF,TGTGCCAGCAGGACGGACGACAGGGGGGCCGAGCAGTACTTC
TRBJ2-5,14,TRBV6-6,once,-,CASSYGRPQETQYF,TGTGCCAGCAGTTACGGCAGGCCCCAAGAGACCCAGTACTTC
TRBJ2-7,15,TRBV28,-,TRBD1,CASGDPGQLIYEQYF,TGTGCCAGCGGCGACCCGGGACAGCTAATCTACGAGCAGTACTTC
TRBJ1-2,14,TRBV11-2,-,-,CASSLVGQNYGYTF,TGTGCCAGCAGCTTAGTAGGACAAAACTATGGCTACACCTTC
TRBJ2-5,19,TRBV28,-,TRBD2,CASSLGLLAGAMYQETQYF,TGTGCCAGCAGTTTAGGTCTCCTAGCGGGGGCCATGTACCAAGAGACCCAGTACTTC
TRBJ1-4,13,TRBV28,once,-,CASSPGGQEKLFF,TGTGCCAGCAGTCCCGGGGGGCAGGAAAAACTGTTTTTT
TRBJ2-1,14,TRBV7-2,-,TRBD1,CASSFSQGAIEQFF,TGTGCCAGCAGCTTCTCACAGGGGGCGATTGAGCAGTTCTTC
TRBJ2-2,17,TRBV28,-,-,CASVSSSHGLFGGELFF,TGTGCCAGCGTCTCCAGTTCTCACGGACTCTTTGGCGGGGAGCTGTTTTTT
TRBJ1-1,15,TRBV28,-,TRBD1,CASSSPGTVNTEAFF,TGTGCCAGCAGTTCCCCCGGGACAGTGAACACTGAAGCTTTCTTT
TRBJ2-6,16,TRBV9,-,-,CASSARGGSGANVLTF,TGTGCCAGCAGCGCCAGGGGGGGCTCTGGGGCCAACGTCCTGACTTTC
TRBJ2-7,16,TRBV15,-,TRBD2,CATSRTERGASYEQYF,TGTGCCACCAGCAGGACCGAGCGGGGGGCCTCCTACGAGCAGTACTTC
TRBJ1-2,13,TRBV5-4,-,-,CASSPNREGGYTF,TGTGCCAGCAGCCCGAACAGGGAAGGAGGCTACACCTTC
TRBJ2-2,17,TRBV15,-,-,CATSRERGPLNTGELFF,TGTGCCACCAGCAGAGAAAGGGGACCCCTCAACACCGGGGAGCTGTTTTTT
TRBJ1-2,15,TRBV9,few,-,CASSVDGRVMGGYTF,TGTGCCAGCAGCGTAGACGGGAGGGTAATGGGTGGCTACACCTTC
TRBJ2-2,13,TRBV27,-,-,CASSSGLGGELFF,TGTGCCAGCAGTTCGGGGTTGGGCGGGGAGCTGTTTTTT
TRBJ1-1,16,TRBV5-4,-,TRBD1,CASSLGDRGLNTEAFF,TGTGCCAGCAGCTTGGGGGACAGGGGTTTGAACACTGAAGCTTTCTTT
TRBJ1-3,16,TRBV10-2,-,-,CASSEGGGGPGNTIYF,TGCGCCAGCAGTGAGGGGGGGGGAGGCCCTGGAAACACCATATATTTT
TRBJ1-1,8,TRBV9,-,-,CASPQAFF,TGTGCCAGCCCTCAGGCTTTCTTT
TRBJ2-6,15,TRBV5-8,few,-,CASSLEVSGANVLTF,TGTGCCAGCAGCTTGGAAGTTTCTGGGGCCAACGTCCTGACTTTC
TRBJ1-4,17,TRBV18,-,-,CASSSPHTGRVDEKLFF,TGTGCCAGCTCATCACCCCATACAGGGAGGGTTGATGAAAAACTGTTTTTT
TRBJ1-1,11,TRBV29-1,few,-,CSTESNTEAFF,TGCAGCACGGAGTCGAACACTGAAGCTTTCTTT
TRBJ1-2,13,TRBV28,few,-,CASSSTSLYGYTF,TGTGCCAGCAGTTCCACTAGTCTGTATGGCTACACCTTC